Listed below are T cell receptor beta chains from one sample, sequenced in a study of brain T cells in children with intractable seizures. Some clones are missing from TCRdb's copy, which holds only in-frame ones; the method was immunoSEQ multiplex PCR. The table lists about 2,000 clones, around 73% of them singletons. The starting material was resected brain tissue, obtained at surgery. These receptors were obtained from a girl aged 2-10 years with tuberous sclerosis and intractable seizures. The CDR3 runs from the conserved cysteine through the conserved F or W. The order of the fields is clone size, V gene, J gene, D gene, CDR3 DNA, CDR3 protein. D genes are given only for firm matches. Clone size is not always given. Where it is, it says once, few, many or a class for expanded clones.

>.|TRBV7-9|TRBJ1-1|.
TGTGCCAGCAGCCCCCCTGGTGAGCTTGAAGCTTTCTTT
CASSPPGELEAFF
>few|TRBV4-2|TRBJ1-1|TRBD1
TGTGCCAGCAGCCAAGACGGGACAGAGAACACTGAAGCTTTCTTT
CASSQDGTENTEAFF
>.|TRBV19|TRBJ1-1|.
TGTGCCAGTAGTATAGTCAGCTTAAACACTGAAGCTTTCTTT
CASSIVSLNTEAFF
>.|TRBV12-3/TRBV12-4|TRBJ2-7|TRBD2
TGTGCCAGCAGATCTAGCGGATTCTACGAGCAGTACTTC
CASRSSGFYEQYF
>.|TRBV6-5|TRBJ2-7|.
TGTGCCAGCAGTTTGACAGAGTCCAGGAACGAGCAGTACTTC
CASSLTESRNEQYF
>.|TRBV5-1|TRBJ2-5|TRBD1
TGCGCCAGCAGCTTCCAGGGACAGCCTAAAGAGACCCAGTACTTC
CASSFQGQPKETQYF
>.|TRBV12-3/TRBV12-4|TRBJ1-1|.
TGTGCCAGCAGTTTGGGGACATCTGAAGCTTTCTTT
CASSLGTSEAFF
>.|TRBV7-8|TRBJ2-3|.
TGTGCCAGCAGCTTACAAGGGGTAGAAACAGATACGCAGTATTTT
CASSLQGVETDTQYF
>.|TRBV7-9|TRBJ2-7|TRBD2
TGTGCCAGCAGCTTGTCTAGCGGGGGCCTTAGCTCCTACGAGCAGTACTTC
CASSLSSGGLSSYEQYF
>.|TRBV3-1/TRBV3-2|TRBJ1-6|.
TGTGCCAGCAGCCCAACAGGCCGACTTAGCTCCTATAATTCACCCCTCCACTTT
CASSPTGRLSSYNSPLHF
>few|TRBV15|TRBJ1-5|.
TGTGCCACCAGCAGAGACGCGACAGACAATCAGCCCCAGCATTTT
CATSRDATDNQPQHF
>.|TRBV13|TRBJ2-2|TRBD1
TGTGCCAGCAGCTTAGAAGGGGGCCAGGACACCGGGGAGCTGTTTTTT
CASSLEGGQDTGELFF
>.|TRBV4-2|TRBJ2-7|.
TGTGCCAGCAGCCATAGCGATCCTGGACGCTACGAGCAGTACTTC
CASSHSDPGRYEQYF
>.|TRBV6-5|TRBJ1-1|.
TGTGCCAGCAGTTCTCTCACTGAAGCTTTCTTT
CASSSLTEAFF
>few|TRBV5-1|TRBJ2-7|TRBD1
TGCGCCAGCAGGCCGGACAGGAGCTCCTACGAGCAGTACTTC
CASRPDRSSYEQYF
>.|TRBV19|TRBJ1-1|.
TGTGCCAGTAGTGGTGAGGGGGATGCCACTGAAGCTTTCTTT
CASSGEGDATEAFF
>.|TRBV2|TRBJ2-5|.
TGTGCCAGCAAGGATCTAACAGTCCAAGAGACCCAGTACTTC
CASKDLTVQETQYF
>.|TRBV11-3|TRBJ2-5|TRBD1
TGTGCCAGCAGCTTAATTGGGACAGAAGAGACCCAGTACTTC
CASSLIGTEETQYF
>.|TRBV5-4|TRBJ1-4|.
TGTGCCAGCAGCTCACAGGGAAACCGCAATGAAAAACTGTTTTTT
CASSSQGNRNEKLFF
>.|TRBV2|TRBJ1-6|.
TGTGCCAGCATGGGGAATGTTCGGGCATCACCCCTCCACTTT
CASMGNVRASPLHF
>.|TRBV7-8|TRBJ1-2|TRBD1
TGTGCCAGCAGCCGTACTGGGACAGAAAAGGGCTATGGCTACACCTTC
CASSRTGTEKGYGYTF
>few|TRBV27|TRBJ2-3|.
TGTGCCAGCAGTTTCGTTCCCCCCGGGACCCGGCTTCATACGCAGTATTTT
CASSFVPPGTRLHTQYF
>.|TRBV5-8|TRBJ1-3|.
TGTGCCAGCAGCCACTTTACTTTCCTCGGCTCTGGAAACACCATATATTTT
CASSHFTFLGSGNTIYF
>few|TRBV19|TRBJ1-5|.
TGTGCCAGTACCTGGACCCAAGGTAGCAATCAGCCCCAGCATTTT
CASTWTQGSNQPQHF
>.|TRBV4-3|TRBJ2-7|.
TGCGCCAGCAGCCAAGATTGGAGGGGTGAGCAGTACTTC
CASSQDWRGEQYF
>.|TRBV10-1|TRBJ2-7|.
TGCGCCAGCAGTGCTTCGGGGTTCTACGAGCAGTACTTC
CASSASGFYEQYF
>.|TRBV6-5|TRBJ2-7|.
TGTGCCAGCAATCTCCCGGAGCCGGACAGCTACGAGCAGTACTTC
CASNLPEPDSYEQYF
>.|TRBV5-1|TRBJ1-6|.
TGCGCCAGCAGCTTGGATTCCGGGAAGGGACATTCACCCCTCCACTTT
CASSLDSGKGHSPLHF
>few|TRBV13|TRBJ2-7|.
TGTGCCAGCAGTGGCCGGGGCCAAAACTACGAGCAGTACTTC
CASSGRGQNYEQYF
>.|TRBV7-2|TRBJ2-5|.
TGTGCCAGCAGCTTAGTTACAGGACAGGAGACCCAGTACTTC
CASSLVTGQETQYF
>.|TRBV7-9|TRBJ1-2|TRBD1
TGTGCCAGCAGACCAGGGGGCGTTAGCCCCTATGGCTACACCTTC
CASRPGGVSPYGYTF
>.|TRBV4-1|TRBJ2-1|TRBD1
TGCGCCAGCAGCCAAGATCCGGACAGGGCCTACAATGAGCAGTTCTTC
CASSQDPDRAYNEQFF